This T cell receptor (beta chain) was recovered during a study of yellow fever vaccine responses in identical twins. Comment on this clonotype: The antigen remains undetermined.

General study findings and limits: Twins' vaccine T cell responses were reported to seem partly convergent and partly personalized.

In TCRdb, the RT-PCR reads were re-called with MiXCR into one record per CDR3 protein. The table lists approximately 20,000 distinct CDR3 sequences, under 75% of them singletons. The receptor comes from a woman younger than 30 who received the yellow fever vaccine. Sample: T cells from blood (PBMCs), unsorted or a sorted subset (not recorded which), taken before or after yellow fever vaccination (not recorded which).

The CDR3 DNA is TGCAGCGTCAAGACTGGGAATCAGCCCCAGCATTTT. Its translation is CSVKTGNQPQHF. The chain joins TRBV29-1 to TRBJ1-5; D is uncertain. V lost 6 bases and J lost 4, with 10 bases in between. The CDR3 has 12 amino acids. Per germline, CDR1 SQVTM and CDR2 ANQGSEA.